This T cell receptor (beta chain) was identified during a study of blood T cell repertoires in COVID-19. Study-level information: In each case, the material was cDNA or gDNA derived from T cells, B-cell-depleted T cells, or PBMCs.

The authors' processing: Quantification of nucleated cells was approximated via reference gene primer amplification. Sequenced by immunoSEQ multiplex PCR; TCRdb stores in-frame clones only, minus some. Clonal size and the V and J genes are those of that table, whereas D and trimming came from the DNA. The sample consists of approximately 130,000 clones, more than 70% of them appearing once. This clone came up once. V was shortened by 6 bases and J by 3 bases, with 11 bases between the two germline ends. The CDR3 contains 13 residues. CDR1 is SQVTM, CDR2 ANQGSEA, per germline. The sequencing input was peripheral blood. The sequence came from a human donor in a cohort sampled during active COVID-19. This chain links TRBV29-1 with TRBJ1-4; D is unresolved. For the CDR3, the DNA is TGCAGCGTAGCTCAGCGCCCTAATGAAAAACTGTTTTTT. It translates to CSVAQRPNEKLFF. Together with reference TRBV29-1 and TRBJ1-4, the CDR3 gives the full variable domain: SAVISQKPSRDICQRGTSLTIQCQVDSQVTMMFWYRQQPGQSLTLIATANQGSEATYESGFVIDKFPISRPNLTFSTLTVSNMSPEDSSIYLCSVAQRPNEKLFFGSGTQLSVL.